This T cell receptor (beta chain) was retrieved from a study of blood T cells in healthy people across ages. Trimming removed 5 bases from V and 8 bases from J, with 15 bases in between. The germline CDR1 and CDR2 sequences are MNHNY and SVGAGI (reference sequence). CDR3 length: 13 amino acids. This clonotype was seen repeatedly, ten times or more. For the second PCR, which ran for about 7 to 11 cycles, a sample-barcoded 5' primer and a J-beta primer mix were used. TCRdb re-analysed the 5' RACE reads in MiXCR, keeping a single row per CDR3 protein. The data show about 930,000 distinct CDR3 sequences, about 27% seen once. The sample was also linked to a second study, of T cells of mothers and their children.

The chain combines TRBV6-6 with TRBJ1-2; maybe TRBD1 (6 bases). The sample was blood. This receptor was taken from a woman in her 40s in good health. This CDR3 reads CASSPPGGAGYTF. Written as DNA, the CDR3 is TGTGCCAGCAGTCCCCCGGGGGGCGCGGGCTACACCTTC.